Listed below are T cell receptor beta chains from one sample, sequenced in a study of PD-1 blockade in classical Hodgkin lymphoma. Clones were read by immunoSEQ multiplex PCR, and TCRdb kept only the in-frame ones, dropping some. The profile shows more than 30,000 clones, less than 85% of them singletons. Material: peripheral blood mononuclear cells (PBMCs), obtained before the second cycle of nivolumab. The source of these receptors is a human donor with classical Hodgkin lymphoma. Each CDR3 is given with its conserved first and last residue. The order of the fields is J gene, D gene, clone size, V gene, CDR3 protein, CDR3 DNA. D genes are given only for firm matches. Clone size is stated in some rows and not others, as once, few, many or a class when expanded.

j_gene: TRBJ1-5
d_gene: .
abundance: medium-sized
v_gene: TRBV6-5
CDR3aa: CASTPKAGLNQPQHF
CDR3nt: TGTGCCAGCACCCCCAAGGCAGGCCTAAATCAGCCCCAGCATTTT

j_gene: TRBJ2-3
d_gene: TRBD2
abundance: .
v_gene: TRBV4-3
CDR3aa: CASSQGPPSGATDTQYF
CDR3nt: TGCGCCAGCAGCCAGGGTCCCCCTAGCGGGGCCACAGATACGCAGTATTTT

j_gene: TRBJ1-4
d_gene: TRBD1
abundance: .
v_gene: TRBV7-6
CDR3aa: CASSLLQGANEKLFF
CDR3nt: TGTGCCAGCAGCCTTTTACAGGGGGCTAATGAAAAACTGTTTTTT

j_gene: TRBJ2-7
d_gene: .
abundance: .
v_gene: TRBV19
CDR3aa: CASSRPQLGIYEQYF
CDR3nt: TGTGCCAGTAGTCGACCCCAATTGGGTATCTACGAGCAGTACTTC

j_gene: TRBJ2-5
d_gene: .
abundance: .
v_gene: TRBV27
CDR3aa: CAPWPQGGETQYF
CDR3nt: TGTGCCCCTTGGCCCCAGGGTGGGGAGACCCAGTACTTC

j_gene: TRBJ1-4
d_gene: .
abundance: few
v_gene: TRBV20-1
CDR3aa: CSASQGEKLFF
CDR3nt: TGCAGTGCTAGCCAGGGTGAAAAACTGTTTTTT

j_gene: TRBJ1-1
d_gene: .
abundance: .
v_gene: TRBV7-8
CDR3aa: CASSSKQGEVTEAFF
CDR3nt: TGTGCCAGCAGCTCCAAACAGGGAGAGGTCACTGAAGCTTTCTTT

j_gene: TRBJ2-7
d_gene: TRBD2
abundance: .
v_gene: TRBV7-2
CDR3aa: CASSSAGTRSHEQYF
CDR3nt: TGTGCCAGCAGCTCCGCCGGGACTAGAAGCCACGAGCAGTACTTC

j_gene: TRBJ1-1
d_gene: TRBD1
abundance: .
v_gene: TRBV27
CDR3aa: CASSPSTGGTAFF
CDR3nt: TGTGCCAGCAGTCCATCGACAGGGGGCACAGCTTTCTTT

j_gene: TRBJ2-5
d_gene: TRBD2
abundance: .
v_gene: TRBV2
CDR3aa: CASSFMGTSAQETQYF
CDR3nt: TGTGCCAGCAGCTTTATGGGGACTAGCGCCCAAGAGACCCAGTACTTC

j_gene: TRBJ1-1
d_gene: .
abundance: .
v_gene: TRBV6-5
CDR3aa: CASRGTQNTEAFF
CDR3nt: TGTGCCAGCAGAGGGACTCAGAACACTGAAGCTTTCTTT

j_gene: TRBJ1-6
d_gene: .
abundance: once
v_gene: TRBV7-2
CDR3aa: CASRGSSYNSPLHF
CDR3nt: TGTGCCAGCAGGGGGAGCTCCTATAATTCACCCCTCCACTTT

j_gene: TRBJ2-6
d_gene: .
abundance: .
v_gene: TRBV27
CDR3aa: CASTNGLLSGANVLTF
CDR3nt: TGTGCCAGCACCAACGGACTACTCTCTGGGGCCAACGTCCTGACTTTC

j_gene: TRBJ1-4
d_gene: .
abundance: few
v_gene: TRBV2
CDR3aa: CASSGDPEDNEKLFF
CDR3nt: TGTGCCAGCAGCGGTGACCCCGAGGATAATGAAAAACTGTTTTTT

j_gene: TRBJ1-2
d_gene: TRBD1
abundance: few
v_gene: TRBV5-6
CDR3aa: CASTENRGRGAYGYTF
CDR3nt: TGTGCCAGCACCGAGAACAGGGGGCGAGGCGCCTATGGCTACACCTTC